This T cell receptor (beta chain) was profiled in a study of blood T cells in healthy people across ages. Regarding the study as a whole: Long-lived donors had more naive CD4+ cells and higher diversity than aged donors. Donor CMV status was unknown, possibly confounding expanded clonotype changes.

Turning to this clonotype: Its specificity is not known.

Every donor contributed around 10 milliliters of peripheral blood by blood draw. The second PCR ran about 6 to 12 cycles with a sample-barcoded 5' primer and J-beta primers. A single record per CDR3 protein comes from TCRdb applying MiXCR to the 5' RACE reads. The sample yields some 1.5 million distinct CDR3 sequences, approximately 42% seen once. V was clipped by 2 bases and J by 5 bases, with 9 bases between them. The CDR3 is 13 amino acids. Per germline, CDR1 KGHSH and CDR2 LQKENI. This receptor was identified in a woman in her late teens or twenties in good health. The source material was blood. This chain uses TRBV18 with TRBJ1-1; D call uncertain. The CDR3 region is CASSPGERTEAFF. The CDR3 coding sequence is TGTGCCAGCTCACCAGGGGAGAGGACTGAAGCTTTCTTT. The full variable domain, rest sourced from reference TRBV18 and TRBJ1-1, is NAGVMQNPRHLVRRRGQEARLRCSPMKGHSHVYWYRQLPEEGLKFMVYLQKENIIDESGMPKERFSAEFPKEGPSILRIQQVVRGDSAAYFCASSPGERTEAFFGQGTRLTVV.